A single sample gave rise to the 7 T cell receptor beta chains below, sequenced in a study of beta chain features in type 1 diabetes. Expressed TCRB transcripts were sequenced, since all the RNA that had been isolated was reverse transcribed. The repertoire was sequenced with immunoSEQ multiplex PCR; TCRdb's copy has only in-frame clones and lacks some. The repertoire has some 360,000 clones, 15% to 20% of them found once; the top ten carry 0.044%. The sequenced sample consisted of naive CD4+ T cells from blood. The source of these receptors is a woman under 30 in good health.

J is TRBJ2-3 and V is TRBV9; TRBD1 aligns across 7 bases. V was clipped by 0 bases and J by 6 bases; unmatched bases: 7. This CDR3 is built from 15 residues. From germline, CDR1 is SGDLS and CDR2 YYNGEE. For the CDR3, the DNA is TGTGCCAGCAGCGTAGAGGGGGCCCAGGGGGATACGCAGTATTTT. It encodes CASSVEGAQGDTQYF.

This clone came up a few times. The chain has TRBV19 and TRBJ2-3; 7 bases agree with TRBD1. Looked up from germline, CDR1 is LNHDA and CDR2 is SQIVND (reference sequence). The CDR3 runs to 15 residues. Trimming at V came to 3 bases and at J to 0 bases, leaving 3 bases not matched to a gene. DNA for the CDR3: TGTGCCAGTAGTATTACAGGGGCTAGCACAGATACGCAGTATTTT. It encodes CASSITGASTDTQYF.

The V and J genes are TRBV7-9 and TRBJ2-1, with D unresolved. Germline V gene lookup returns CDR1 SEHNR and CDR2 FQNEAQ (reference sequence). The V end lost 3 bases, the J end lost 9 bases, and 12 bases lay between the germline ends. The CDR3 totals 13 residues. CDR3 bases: TGTGCCAGCAGCTTGACGGAGCGCGCTGAGCAGTTCTTC. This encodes CASSLTERAEQFF.

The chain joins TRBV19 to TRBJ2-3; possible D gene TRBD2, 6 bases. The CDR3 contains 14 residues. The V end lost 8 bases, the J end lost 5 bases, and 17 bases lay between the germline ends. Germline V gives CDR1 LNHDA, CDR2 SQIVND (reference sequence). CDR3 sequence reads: CASSTSGVGDTQYF. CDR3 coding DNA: TGTGCCAGTTCCACCTCGGGGGTTGGAGATACGCAGTATTTT. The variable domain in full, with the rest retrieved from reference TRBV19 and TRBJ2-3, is DGGITQSPKYLFRKEGQNVTLSCEQNLNHDAMYWYRQDPGQGLRLIYYSQIVNDFQKGDIAEGYSVSREKKESFPLTVTSAQKNPTAFYLCASSTSGVGDTQYFGPGTRLTVL.

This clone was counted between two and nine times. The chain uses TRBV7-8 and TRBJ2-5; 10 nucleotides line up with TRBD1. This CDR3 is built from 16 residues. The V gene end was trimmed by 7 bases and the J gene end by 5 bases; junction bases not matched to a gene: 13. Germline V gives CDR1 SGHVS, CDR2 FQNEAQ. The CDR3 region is CASTLSRDRGHETQYF. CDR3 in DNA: TGTGCCAGCACCCTAAGCCGGGACAGGGGTCATGAGACCCAGTACTTC.

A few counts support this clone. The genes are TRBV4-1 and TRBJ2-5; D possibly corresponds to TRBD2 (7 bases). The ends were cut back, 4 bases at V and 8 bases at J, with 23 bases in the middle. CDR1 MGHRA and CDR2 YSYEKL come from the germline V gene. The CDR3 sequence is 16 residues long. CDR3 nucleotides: TGCGCCAGCAGCCTCTGGGGGGGGGCCTCCTCAGGCACCCAGTACTTC. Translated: CASSLWGGASSGTQYF.

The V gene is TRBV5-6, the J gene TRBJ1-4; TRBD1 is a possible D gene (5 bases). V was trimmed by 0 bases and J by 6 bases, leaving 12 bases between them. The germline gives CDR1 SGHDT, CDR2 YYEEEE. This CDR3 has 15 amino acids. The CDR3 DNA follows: TGTGCCAGCAGCTTGGCCGTGGGGCTGGATGAAAAACTGTTTTTT. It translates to CASSLAVGLDEKLFF.